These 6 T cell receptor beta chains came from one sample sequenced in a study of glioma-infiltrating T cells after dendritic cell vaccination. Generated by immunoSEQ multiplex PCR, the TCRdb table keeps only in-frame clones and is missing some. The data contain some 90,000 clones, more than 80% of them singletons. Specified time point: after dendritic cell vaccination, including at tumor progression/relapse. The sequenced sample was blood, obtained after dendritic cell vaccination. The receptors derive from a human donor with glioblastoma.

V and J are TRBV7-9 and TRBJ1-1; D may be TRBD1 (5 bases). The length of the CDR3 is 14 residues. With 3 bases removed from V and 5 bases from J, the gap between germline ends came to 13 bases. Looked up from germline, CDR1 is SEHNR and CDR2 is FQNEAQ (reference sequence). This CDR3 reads CASSFTDGGTEAFF. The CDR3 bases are TGTGCCAGCAGCTTCACTGACGGGGGGACTGAAGCTTTCTTT.

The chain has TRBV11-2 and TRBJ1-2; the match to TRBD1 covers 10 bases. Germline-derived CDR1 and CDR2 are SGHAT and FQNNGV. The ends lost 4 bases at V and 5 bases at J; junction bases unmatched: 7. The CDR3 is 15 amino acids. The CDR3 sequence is CASSSTGTGVYGYTF. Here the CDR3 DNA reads TGTGCCAGCAGCTCCACCGGGACAGGGGTGTATGGCTACACCTTC.

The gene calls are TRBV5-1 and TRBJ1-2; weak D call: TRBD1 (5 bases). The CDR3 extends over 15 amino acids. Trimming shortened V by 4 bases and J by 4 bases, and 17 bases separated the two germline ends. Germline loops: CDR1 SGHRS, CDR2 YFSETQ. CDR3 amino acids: CASSQRGETGYGYTF. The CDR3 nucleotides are TGCGCCAGCAGCCAGCGGGGGGAGACGGGCTATGGCTACACCTTC. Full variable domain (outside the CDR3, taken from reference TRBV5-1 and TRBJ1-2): KAGVTQTPRYLIKTRGQQVTLSCSPISGHRSVSWYQQTPGQGLQFLFEYFSETQRNKGNFPGRFSGRQFSNSRSEMNVSTLELGDSALYLCASSQRGETGYGYTFGSGTRLTVV.

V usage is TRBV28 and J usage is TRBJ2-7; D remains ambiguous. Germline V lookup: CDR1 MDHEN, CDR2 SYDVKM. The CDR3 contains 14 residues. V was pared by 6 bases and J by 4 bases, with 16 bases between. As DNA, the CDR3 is TGTGCCAGCAGCCTTTCAGAGGTTCGGTACGAGCAGTACGTC. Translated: CASSLSEVRYEQYV.

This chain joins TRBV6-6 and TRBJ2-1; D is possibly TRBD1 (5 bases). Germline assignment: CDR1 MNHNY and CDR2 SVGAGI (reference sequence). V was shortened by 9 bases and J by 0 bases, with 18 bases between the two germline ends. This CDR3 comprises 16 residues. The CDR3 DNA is TGTGCCAGTTTGACGGAAAGGGGCCGCTCCTACAATGAGCAGTTCTTC. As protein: CASLTERGRSYNEQFF.

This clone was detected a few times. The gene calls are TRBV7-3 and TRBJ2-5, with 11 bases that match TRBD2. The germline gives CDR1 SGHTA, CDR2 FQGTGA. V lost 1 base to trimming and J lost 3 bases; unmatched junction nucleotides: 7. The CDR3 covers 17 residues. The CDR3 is CASSLKGTSGGEETQYF. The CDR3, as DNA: TGTGCCAGCAGCTTAAAGGGGACTAGCGGAGGGGAAGAGACCCAGTACTTC. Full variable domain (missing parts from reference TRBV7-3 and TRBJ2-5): GAGVSQTPSNKVTEKGKYVELRCDPISGHTALYWYRQSLGQGPEFLIYFQGTGAADDSGLPNDRFFAVRPEGSVSTLKIQRTERGDSAVYLCASSLKGTSGGEETQYFGPGTRLLVL.